These T cell receptor beta chains were read from a single sample in a study of blood T cell repertoires in COVID-19. Repertoires were generated with immunoSEQ multiplex PCR, while TCRdb's copy carries only in-frame clones and drops some. The sample lists 300,000 to 350,000 clones, over 70% occurring once. The sequencing sample was made of PBMCs or T cells enriched from blood (not recorded which). The source is a man aged 25-45 years who had recovered from COVID-19. Each CDR3 is given with its conserved first and last residue. Fields, in order: clone size, V gene, D gene, J gene, CDR3 protein, CDR3 DNA. The D gene is left open where the match is weak. Where a row states a size, it is once, few, many or the class of an expanded clone; other rows omit it.

>NA|TRBV15|TRBD1|TRBJ1-2
CATSDRGRGYTF
TGTGCCACCAGTGACAGGGGCCGGGGCTACACCTTC
>NA|TRBV11-1|TRBD2|TRBJ2-1
CASSVGTSRIDNEQFF
TGTGCCAGCAGCGTAGGGACTAGCAGAATTGACAATGAGCAGTTCTTC
>NA|TRBV2|TRBD2|TRBJ2-2
CASSDRLAGQTLFF
TGTGCCAGCAGTGATCGACTAGCGGGACAGACACTGTTTTTT
>NA|TRBV9|TRBD1|TRBJ2-1
CASSGTQGAVINEQFF
TGTGCCAGCAGCGGTACACAGGGGGCGGTAATCAATGAGCAGTTCTTC
>NA|TRBV10-3|NA|TRBJ2-3
CAISEVWDTQRDTQYF
TGTGCCATCAGTGAAGTATGGGACACCCAGCGGGATACGCAGTATTTT
>NA|TRBV4-1|TRBD1|TRBJ2-2
CASSLRLQGDTGELFF
TGCGCCAGCAGCCTAAGGTTGCAGGGGGACACCGGGGAGCTGTTTTTT
>NA|TRBV11-2|NA|TRBJ1-1
CASSFRKLNTEAFF
TGTGCCAGCAGCTTTCGTAAGCTGAACACTGAAGCTTTCTTT
>NA|TRBV16|NA|TRBJ2-3
CASSLHWTSTDTQYF
TGTGCCAGCAGCCTCCACTGGACTAGCACAGATACGCAGTATTTT
>NA|TRBV28|TRBD1|TRBJ1-1
CASTTSGGGPEAFF
TGTGCCAGCACCACCTCTGGAGGGGGCCCTGAAGCTTTCTTT
>NA|TRBV7-6|NA|TRBJ1-5
CASSLGRNQPQHF
TGTGCCAGCAGCTTAGGCAGGAATCAGCCCCAGCATTTT
>NA|TRBV5-1|TRBD1|TRBJ2-7
CASSLGAGGYEQYF
TGCGCCAGCAGCTTAGGGGCAGGGGGCTACGAGCAGTACTTC
>NA|TRBV28|NA|TRBJ1-5
CASSLSGMRGNQPQHF
TGTGCCAGCAGTTTATCGGGGATGCGCGGCAATCAGCCCCAGCATTTT
>NA|TRBV12-3/TRBV12-4|TRBD2|TRBJ2-7
CASNLGLAGEQYF
TGTGCCAGCAACTTAGGGCTAGCGGGCGAGCAGTACTTC
>NA|TRBV6-5|TRBD2|TRBJ2-1
CASSPSGGAWNEQFF
TGTGCCAGCAGTCCGAGCGGGGGGGCATGGAATGAGCAGTTCTTC
>NA|TRBV5-1|TRBD1|TRBJ1-1
CASRGTGNTEAFF
TGCGCCAGCAGAGGGACAGGGAACACTGAAGCTTTCTTT
>NA|TRBV7-9|TRBD1|TRBJ2-1
CASSLGPGTGAYNEQFF
TGTGCCAGCAGCTTAGGTCCCGGGACAGGGGCCTACAATGAGCAGTTCTTC
>NA|TRBV5-4|NA|TRBJ1-1
CASSPKMNTEAFF
TGTGCCAGCAGCCCAAAAATGAACACTGAAGCTTTCTTT
>NA|TRBV27|NA|TRBJ1-1
CASSLRVYTEAFF
TGTGCCAGCAGTTTACGGGTCTACACTGAAGCTTTCTTT
>NA|TRBV9|TRBD1|TRBJ2-7
CASSETGLSSYEQYF
TGTGCCAGCAGCGAGACAGGGCTGTCCTCCTACGAGCAGTACTTC
>NA|TRBV30|NA|TRBJ1-5
CAWSGGSNQPQHF
TGTGCCTGGAGTGGCGGATCCAATCAGCCCCAGCATTTT
>NA|TRBV10-2|NA|TRBJ1-5
CASSEFGFGQPQHF
TGCGCCAGCAGTGAGTTCGGGTTCGGTCAGCCCCAGCATTTT
>NA|TRBV19|NA|TRBJ1-2
CASSPGAYGYTF
TGTGCCAGTAGTCCAGGGGCCTATGGCTACACCTTC
>NA|TRBV2|TRBD1|TRBJ2-7
CASSEGTGVGEQYF
TGTGCCAGCAGTGAAGGGACAGGGGTTGGCGAGCAGTACTTC
>once|TRBV7-6|TRBD1|TRBJ1-4
CASSHQGALNEKLFF
TGTGCCAGCAGCCACCAGGGGGCCCTTAATGAAAAACTGTTTTTT
>NA|TRBV27|NA|TRBJ1-5
CASTYDRRQPQHF
TGTGCCAGCACCTACGACAGAAGGCAGCCCCAGCATTTT
>NA|TRBV10-1|NA|TRBJ1-6
CASQGAGNSPLHF
TGCGCCAGCCAAGGGGCAGGTAATTCACCCCTCCACTTT
>NA|TRBV5-6|TRBD1|TRBJ1-6
CASSLGGTGDNSPLHF
TGTGCCAGCAGCTTGGGTGGGACAGGGGATAATTCACCCCTCCACTTT
>once|TRBV28|NA|TRBJ2-7
CASSRTPGELSYEQYF
TGTGCCAGCAGCCGGACCCCGGGGGAGCTTTCCTACGAGCAGTACTTC
>NA|TRBV19|TRBD1|TRBJ2-4
CASRRTGDLYIQYF
TGTGCCAGTAGGCGGACAGGGGATTTATACATTCAGTACTTC
>NA|TRBV28|TRBD1|TRBJ1-2
CASSPGQANYGYTF
TGTGCCAGCAGTCCGGGACAGGCTAACTATGGCTACACCTTC
>once|TRBV15|TRBD1|TRBJ1-1
CATSRGGTGGGNTEAFF
TGTGCCACCAGCAGAGGAGGGACAGGGGGTGGTAACACTGAAGCTTTCTTT
>NA|TRBV6-5|NA|TRBJ1-4
CASSRRVLNEKLFF
TGTGCCAGCAGTCGCCGGGTCCTAAATGAAAAACTGTTTTTT
>NA|TRBV15|NA|TRBJ2-1
CATSRDRLAVNEQFF
TGTGCCACCAGCAGAGATCGGCTAGCAGTCAATGAGCAGTTCTTC
>NA|TRBV5-8|TRBD2|TRBJ2-1
CASSFTSGGSLFF
TGTGCCAGCAGCTTCACAAGCGGGGGGAGCTTATTCTTC
>NA|TRBV29-1|NA|TRBJ2-7
CSVAGNLYEQYF
TGCAGCGTAGCCGGGAACCTCTACGAGCAGTACTTC
>NA|TRBV7-9|NA|TRBJ2-7
CASSLGDYEQYF
TGTGCCAGCAGCTTAGGAGACTACGAGCAGTACTTC
>NA|TRBV5-1|TRBD2|TRBJ2-3
CASSSYTGLAGAISTDTQYF
TGCGCCAGCAGCTCATATACGGGACTAGCGGGGGCGATTAGCACAGATACGCAGTATTTT
>NA|TRBV10-3|TRBD1|TRBJ2-2
CAITRGGQGSGELFF
TGTGCCATCACCCGAGGGGGACAGGGTTCCGGGGAGCTGTTTTTT
>NA|TRBV29-1|TRBD1|TRBJ1-2
CSARGQAAGGYTF
TGCAGCGCCCGGGGACAGGCCGCGGGAGGCTACACCTTC
>once|TRBV30|TRBD1|TRBJ2-7
CAWRRAGGYEQYF
TGTGCCTGGAGAAGGGCAGGGGGCTACGAGCAGTACTTC
>NA|TRBV27|NA|TRBJ1-2
CASSLLADINYGYTF
TGTGCCAGCAGTTTACTGGCAGATATTAACTATGGCTACACCTTC
>NA|TRBV6-5|NA|TRBJ2-1
CASSYSRRVGVNEQFF
TGTGCCAGCAGTTACTCCCGCAGGGTAGGGGTAAATGAGCAGTTCTTC
>NA|TRBV5-5|NA|TRBJ1-5
CASSFSQRSNQPQHF
TGTGCCAGCAGCTTTTCACAGCGGAGCAATCAGCCCCAGCATTTT
>once|TRBV5-4|NA|TRBJ2-7
CASSQNIGLYEQYF
TGTGCCAGCAGCCAGAACATTGGGCTCTACGAGCAGTACTTC
>NA|TRBV27|NA|TRBJ2-7
CASRCLRVPCEQYF
TGTGCCAGCCGGTGCCTCCGAGTTCCGTGCGAGCAGTACTTC
>NA|TRBV4-1|NA|TRBJ1-6
CASSQAPRDFSNSPLHF
TGCGCCAGCAGCCAAGCACCCCGGGACTTTTCAAATTCACCCCTCCACTTT
>NA|TRBV28|NA|TRBJ1-3
CASSLSSGNTIYF
TGTGCCAGCAGCCTTAGCTCTGGAAACACCATATATTTT
>NA|TRBV28|TRBD1|TRBJ2-7
CASSLFAGGTYEQYF
TGTGCCAGCAGTTTATTTGCAGGGGGAACCTACGAGCAGTACTTC
>NA|TRBV2|NA|TRBJ1-3
CASREQGSGNTIYF
TGTGCCAGCAGAGAACAGGGTTCTGGAAACACCATATATTTT
>NA|TRBV7-8|TRBD2|TRBJ2-5
CASSQKRGSWTQYF
TGTGCCAGCAGCCAAAAGCGGGGGTCCTGGACCCAGTACTTC
>NA|TRBV7-9|NA|TRBJ2-2
CASGATGELFF
TGTGCCAGCGGGGCCACCGGGGAGCTGTTTTTT
>NA|TRBV27|TRBD2|TRBJ2-1
CASSLSGGWYNEQFF
TGTGCCAGCAGTTTATCGGGGGGGTGGTACAATGAGCAGTTCTTC
>NA|TRBV13|NA|TRBJ2-3
CASSRGTDTQYF
TGTGCCAGCAGCCGAGGGACAGATACGCAGTATTTT
>NA|TRBV28|TRBD1|TRBJ1-1
CASSSPGTAREAFF
TGTGCCAGCAGTTCCCCCGGGACAGCCAGAGAAGCTTTCTTT
>NA|TRBV11-2|NA|TRBJ2-3
CASSFVGGTDTQYF
TGTGCCAGCAGCTTTGTTGGAGGCACAGATACGCAGTATTTT
>NA|TRBV18|NA|TRBJ2-7
CASSPPSNSYEQYF
TGTGCCAGCTCACCACCATCCAATTCCTACGAGCAGTACTTC
>NA|TRBV28|TRBD1|TRBJ1-5
CASRPGQGSNQPQHF
TGTGCCAGCAGACCAGGACAGGGCAGCAATCAGCCCCAGCATTTT
>NA|TRBV5-1|TRBD2|TRBJ2-1
CASSLAGGHYNEQFF
TGCGCCAGCAGCTTAGCGGGGGGGCACTACAATGAGCAGTTCTTC
>NA|TRBV3-1/TRBV3-2|TRBD1|TRBJ1-1
CASSTRDRGETEAFF
TGTGCCAGCAGCACCCGGGACAGGGGAGAAACTGAAGCTTTCTTT